These 25 T cell receptor beta chains were all obtained from the same sample, sequenced in a study of beta chain features in type 1 diabetes. Expressed TCRB transcripts got sequenced, as all isolated RNA was reverse transcribed. TCRdb's copy holds only in-frame clones and misses some; the assay was immunoSEQ multiplex PCR. The table lists under 950,000 clones, about 17% of them singletons, with about 0.025% in the top ten. The sequenced material came from naive CD4+ T cells from blood. These TCRs come from a young woman in good health.

The V call is TRBV7-9, the J call TRBJ2-5, with TRBD2 identical over 7 bases. CDR3 size: 15 residues. Germline values: CDR1 SEHNR, CDR2 FQNEAQ (reference sequence). V gave up 0 bases and J gave up 11 bases; unmatched junction bases: 12. The CDR3 coding sequence is TGTGCCAGCAGCTTAGCGAGCGGGAATGACCTAGAGCAGTACTTC. Encoded protein: CASSLASGNDLEQYF.

There are a few counts of this clone. The J gene is TRBJ2-7, the V gene TRBV21-1; the table's D call, TRBD1, has no DNA check behind it. TRBV21-1 is reported as a pseudogene. The CDR3 runs to 16 residues. CDR3 coding DNA: TGTGCCAGCAGCAAAAGTCCTGACAGGGTTAAACACGAGCAGTACTTC. Translation: CASSKSPDRVKHEQYF.

This clone turned up a few times. This sequence joins TRBV14 and TRBJ2-3; 8 bases fit TRBD1. V was clipped by 4 bases and J by 4 bases; unmatched bases: 4. The CDR3 runs to 14 residues. Germline V lookup: CDR1 SGHDN, CDR2 FVKESK. As DNA, the CDR3 is TGTGCCAGCAGCCGCGACAGGGGTCCAGATACGCAGTATTTT. This codes for CASSRDRGPDTQYF.

This clone was seen only a few times. This chain joins TRBV5-1 and TRBJ2-3, with TRBD2 matching 9 bases. Germline values: CDR1 SGHRS, CDR2 YFSETQ. The CDR3 is 14 amino acids. V trimming: 7 bases; J trimming: 2 bases; junction bases outside the gene matches: 5. The CDR3 DNA is TGCGCCAGCGCGCGGGAGGGCTCCACAGATACGCAGTATTTT. Translated: CASAREGSTDTQYF.

The chain uses TRBV4-3 and TRBJ2-3; the match to TRBD1 covers 7 bases. Germline V CDR1 and CDR2: LGHNA, YSLEER. The CDR3 spans 15 residues. J lost 5 bases, V lost 1 base, and 6 bases had no gene match. The CDR3 nucleotides are TGCGCCAGCAGCCAAGCCGGGACAGTAGGAGATACGCAGTATTTT. Its protein is CASSQAGTVGDTQYF.

Only a few counts were recorded for this clone. This sample also contains other DNA sequences that code for the same CDR3. This chain joins TRBV28 and TRBJ1-1, with 9 bases that match TRBD1. J was trimmed by 5 bases and V by 4 bases; bases with no gene match: 5. The CDR3 length is 14 residues. Germline V gives CDR1 MDHEN, CDR2 SYDVKM. CDR3 in amino acids: CASSSGQGGTEAFF. Here the CDR3 DNA reads TGTGCCAGCAGTTCGGGACAGGGAGGAACTGAAGCTTTCTTT.

Only a few counts were recorded for this clone. The chain has TRBV7-2 and TRBJ1-2; D is undetermined. CDR1 SGHTA and CDR2 FQGNSA come from the germline V gene. V gave up 1 base and J gave up 3 bases, with 9 bases separating them. CDR3 length: 14 residues. The CDR3 nucleotides read TGTGCCAGCAGCTTAGGCCCTCGGGACTATGGCTACACCTTC. It translates to CASSLGPRDYGYTF.

The V call is TRBV6-6, the J call TRBJ1-2; the D gene is possibly TRBD1 (5 bases). Germline-derived CDR1 and CDR2 are MNHNY and SVGAGI (reference sequence). The V and J ends lost 1 base and 5 bases respectively, with 11 bases between them. The CDR3 loop spans 14 amino acids. The CDR3 sequence is CASSYYQGGYGYTF. CDR3 in DNA: TGTGCCAGCAGTTACTACCAGGGAGGGTATGGCTACACCTTC.

This clone turned up a few times. The J gene is TRBJ2-3, the V gene TRBV9, with D tentatively TRBD1 (5 bases). Germline lookup yields CDR1 SGDLS and CDR2 YYNGEE. The CDR3 is 15 residues long. With 2 bases removed from V and 2 bases from J, the gap between germline ends came to 12 bases. CDR3 sequence reads: CASSVVGHTTDTQYF. CDR3 sequence (DNA): TGTGCCAGCAGCGTCGTAGGACACACCACAGATACGCAGTATTTT.

In its sample, this clone was seen a few times. The chain links TRBV4-3 to TRBJ2-5; either TRBD1 or TRBD2 may fit D (5 bases each). V was shortened by 4 bases and J by 5 bases, with 17 bases between the two germline ends. CDR1 LGHNA and CDR2 YSLEER come from the germline V gene. The length of the CDR3 is 15 residues. The CDR3 protein is CASSPSGSRGETQYF. The CDR3 bases are TGCGCCAGCAGCCCCTCAGGGTCGCGAGGGGAGACCCAGTACTTC.

This clone came up a few times. This sequence joins TRBV9 and TRBJ1-1; 9 bases fit TRBD1. This CDR3 contains 15 residues. Germline V CDR1 and CDR2: SGDLS, YYNGEE. Trimming took 4 bases from V and 7 from J; bases not matched to a gene: 11. DNA for the CDR3: TGTGCCAGCAGCCCTCGGACAGGGGCACGAATTGAAGCTTTCTTT. Translating gives CASSPRTGARIEAFF.

The table lists this clone with a few counts. The J gene is TRBJ1-1, the V gene TRBV29-1, with D perhaps TRBD1 (5 bases). The germline V gene has CDR1 SQVTM and CDR2 ANQGSEA. The CDR3 totals 14 residues. Trimming removed 4 bases at V and 4 bases at J, with 16 bases between. The CDR3 DNA sequence: TGCAGCGTTGCGAGGGGTGTAGGGATCACTGAAGCTTTCTTT. This codes for CSVARGVGITEAFF.

This clone was seen a few times. The V gene is TRBV11-2, the J gene TRBJ2-7; TRBD1 aligns across 8 bases. The germline CDR1 and CDR2 sequences are SGHAT and FQNNGV. CDR3 length: 17 amino acids. V lost 2 bases, J lost 4 bases, and 13 bases stayed unmatched. The DNA for the CDR3 is TGTGCCAGCAGCTTACACGCCGGACAGGGAGCCATGTACGAGCAGTACTTC. This gives the protein CASSLHAGQGAMYEQYF.

The table lists this clone with a few counts. This rearrangement joins TRBV7-9 to TRBJ2-7; D gene ambiguous. This CDR3 spans 11 amino acids. The germline gives CDR1 SEHNR, CDR2 FQNEAQ (reference sequence). The V end was cut by 3 bases, the J end by 3 bases, with 3 bases between. The CDR3 spells CASSFRYEQYF. CDR3 sequence (DNA): TGTGCCAGCAGCTTCCGCTACGAGCAGTACTTC.

V and J are TRBV28 and TRBJ1-2; 8 nucleotides agree with TRBD1. The CDR3 is 13 amino acids. V shed 2 bases, J shed 9 bases, and the junction held 5 bases outside the gene matches. Germline lookup yields CDR1 MDHEN and CDR2 SYDVKM. The CDR3 sequence is CASSLDQGARYTF. The DNA for the CDR3 is TGTGCCAGCAGTTTAGATCAGGGGGCTCGCTACACCTTC.

The V and J genes are TRBV6-1 and TRBJ2-5, with D unclear. The CDR3 loop spans 15 amino acids. V dropped 0 bases and J dropped 3 bases, with 11 bases sitting between them. Germline V gene data show CDR1 as MNHNS and CDR2 as SASEGT. CDR3: CASSEASGSKETQYF. CDR3 nucleotides: TGTGCCAGCAGTGAAGCTTCGGGTTCAAAAGAGACCCAGTACTTC.

The CDR3 protein is CASTTDSGSYNEQFF. The DNA of the CDR3 is TGTGCCAGCACGACAGATAGCGGTTCCTACAATGAGCAGTTCTTC. The V call is TRBV9, the J call TRBJ2-1; TRBD2 might be the D (6 bases). V was trimmed by 6 bases and J by 1 base, leaving 14 bases between them. The CDR3 extends over 15 amino acids. The germline V gene has CDR1 SGDLS and CDR2 YYNGEE.

This clone was seen a few times. The chain carries TRBV4-2 and TRBJ2-7; D unclear. The CDR3 length is 12 residues. CDR1 is LGHNA and CDR2 is YNFKEQ in the germline V gene. V was cut by 5 bases and J by 1 base, with 6 bases left in between. CDR3 region: CASSFNSYEQYF. DNA for the CDR3: TGTGCCAGCAGCTTCAATTCCTACGAGCAGTACTTC.

This clone appeared a few times. The rearrangement links TRBV4-2 to TRBJ2-5, with a tentative D call TRBD1 (6 bases). This CDR3 has 13 amino acids. Germline assignment: CDR1 LGHNA and CDR2 YNFKEQ. Trimming cost V 3 bases and J 5 bases, with 10 bases left between them. The CDR3 loop reads CASSHIRGETQYF. The CDR3 DNA reads TGTGCCAGCAGCCATATCAGGGGTGAGACCCAGTACTTC.

This clone was observed a handful of times. This CDR3 is also generated by other DNA sequences in the sample. The CDR3 nucleotides are TGCAGTGCTAGGAACTACAATGAGCAGTTCTTC. Residues: CSARNYNEQFF. This chain uses TRBV20-1 with TRBJ2-1; D uncertain. The CDR3 covers 11 residues. Trimming took 3 bases from V and 3 from J, leaving 3 bases between them. From germline, CDR1 is DFQATT and CDR2 SNEGSKA (reference sequence).

CDR3 in DNA: TGTGCCAGCAGCTTAGGTCCAAGCCCAGCCTACGAGCAGTACTTC. As protein: CASSLGPSPAYEQYF. This sequence joins TRBV5-6 and TRBJ2-7; D remains ambiguous. The CDR3 is 15 amino acids. CDR1 and CDR2 (germline): SGHDT, YYEEEE. The ends were cut back, 2 bases at V and 2 bases at J, with 14 bases in the middle.

This clone was counted a few times. The chain employs TRBV6-5 and TRBJ1-5; D perhaps matches TRBD1 (5 bases). V lost 4 bases and J lost 0, with 10 bases in between. The CDR3 runs to 15 residues. Germline V gene data show CDR1 as MNHEY and CDR2 as SVGAGI. CDR3 sequence: CASSSQGNSNQPQHF. The DNA for the CDR3 is TGTGCCAGCAGTTCCCAGGGCAATAGCAATCAGCCCCAGCATTTT.

The chain joins TRBV7-2 to TRBJ2-1; 12 nucleotides align to TRBD2. The CDR3 sequence is 16 residues long. The germline CDR1 and CDR2 sequences are SGHTA and FQGNSA. V shed 3 bases, J shed 8 bases, and the junction held 8 bases outside the gene matches. The CDR3 loop reads CASSFPRTSGTDEQFF. The CDR3 DNA follows: TGTGCCAGCAGCTTCCCGCGGACTAGCGGGACCGATGAGCAGTTCTTC.

Only a few counts were recorded for this clone. The chain combines TRBV2 with TRBJ2-7, with D perhaps assigned TRBD1 or TRBD2 (5 bases each). This CDR3 has 12 amino acids. CDR1 is SNHLY and CDR2 is FYNNEI in the germline V gene. V lost 5 bases, J lost 3 bases, and 8 bases lay in between. DNA for the CDR3: TGTGCCAGCAGTAGGGACCACTACGAGCAGTACTTC. This codes for CASSRDHYEQYF.

This chain links TRBV2 with TRBJ1-5; possibly TRBD1 for D (5 bases). Germline V gene lookup returns CDR1 SNHLY and CDR2 FYNNEI. V lost 2 bases and J lost 3, with 20 bases in between. The CDR3 is made up of 18 amino acids. CDR3 region: CASSEWWGAKANNQPQHF. The CDR3 DNA is TGTGCCAGCAGTGAATGGTGGGGCGCGAAGGCAAACAATCAGCCCCAGCATTTT.